A single sample is the source of the 19 T cell receptor beta chains below, sequenced in a study of cytomegalovirus exposure and HLA in healthy donors. A multiplex PCR was run with 60 Vbeta primers and 13 Jbeta primers. This table comes from immunoSEQ multiplex PCR, and its TCRdb copy is limited to in-frame clones, with some not included. The table shows about 130,000 clones, with approximately 74% occurring only once. The sequenced sample consisted of PBMCs. The receptor source for this set is a man between 35 and 55 years old in good health and CMV-seropositive.

V and J are TRBV25-1 and TRBJ2-3; D is uncertain. The CDR3 sequence is 12 residues long. V lost 7 bases to trimming and J lost 3 bases, with 8 bases between them. The germline gives CDR1 MGHDK, CDR2 SYGVNS. This CDR3 is CASMGLTDTQYF. CDR3 DNA sequence: TGTGCCAGCATGGGCCTAACAGATACGCAGTATTTT. The entire variable domain, with the rest obtained from reference TRBV25-1 and TRBJ2-3, is as follows: EADIYQTPRYLVIGTGKKITLECSQTMGHDKMYWYQQDPGMELHLIHYSYGVNSTEKGDLSSESTVSRIRTEHFPLTLESARPSHTSQYLCASMGLTDTQYFGPGTRLTVL.

This chain links TRBV6-6 with TRBJ1-3; weak D call: TRBD1 (6 bases). This CDR3 contains 16 residues. The V gene's germline CDR1 is MNHNY and CDR2 SVGAGI (reference sequence). With 4 bases removed from V and 2 bases from J, the gap between germline ends came to 15 bases. The CDR3 DNA reads as TGTGCCAGCAGTTTAGGGGCGGGGGCGGCTGGAAACACCATATATTTT. Translating gives CASSLGAGAAGNTIYF.

This chain connects TRBV9 to TRBJ1-1, with D possibly TRBD1 on 6 matching bases. This CDR3 region has 12 residues. Trimming stripped 0 bases from V and 11 bases from J, with 11 bases between. CDR1 and CDR2 from the germline V gene are SGDLS and YYNGEE. The CDR3 loop reads CASSVEGVGAFF. CDR3 bases: TGTGCCAGCAGCGTAGAGGGGGTTGGGGCTTTCTTT. Drawing the rest from reference TRBV9 and TRBJ1-1, the complete variable domain is DSGVTQTPKHLITATGQRVTLRCSPRSGDLSVYWYQQSLDQGLQFLIQYYNGEERAKGNILERFSAQQFPDLHSELNLSSLELGDSALYFCASSVEGVGAFFGQGTRLTVV.

The chain uses TRBV28 and TRBJ2-3; 12 bases line up with TRBD1. CDR3 length equals 16 residues. Germline CDR1 and CDR2: MDHEN and SYDVKM. V gave up 5 bases and J gave up 2 bases; unmatched junction bases: 5. The CDR3 DNA follows: TGTGCCAGCAGTCCCGGGACAGGGGGCCTCACAGATACGCAGTATTTT. Its protein is CASSPGTGGLTDTQYF.

This clone was counted only a few times. This chain's CDR3 is CASSVDRWNLNTEAFF. In nucleotides, the CDR3 is TGTGCCAGCAGTGTTGACAGGTGGAATTTGAACACTGAAGCTTTCTTT. This sequence joins TRBV6-1 and TRBJ1-1; the D gene is possibly TRBD1 (6 bases). Deletions cut 4 bases from V and 0 bases from J, with 15 bases between. CDR3 length: 16 residues. Germline V CDR1 and CDR2: MNHNS, SASEGT.

The J gene is TRBJ2-7, the V gene TRBV28, with 7 bases identical to TRBD1. The CDR3 length is 14 residues. The V gene end was trimmed by 5 bases and the J gene end by 0 bases; junction bases not matched to a gene: 4. In germline, CDR1 is MDHEN, CDR2 SYDVKM. The CDR3 DNA reads TGTGCCAGCAGTACAACAGGGGACTCCTACGAGCAGTACTTC. Its protein product is CASSTTGDSYEQYF.

V and J are TRBV6-6 and TRBJ2-7; 8 nucleotides line up with TRBD2. Germline lookup yields CDR1 MNHNY and CDR2 SVGAGI (reference sequence). This CDR3 comprises 14 residues. J gave up 1 base and V 6 bases, and 5 bases lay outside the gene matches. CDR3 DNA: TGTGCCAGCAGCCCAACGGGGGGGTCCTACGAGCAGTACTTC. Its translation: CASSPTGGSYEQYF.

The V call is TRBV5-1, the J call TRBJ2-3; possibly TRBD2 for D (5 bases). Trimming removed 3 bases from V and 8 bases from J, with 13 bases in between. This CDR3 has 13 residues. Per the germline V gene, CDR1 is SGHRS and CDR2 is YFSETQ. The CDR3 nucleotides read TGCGCCAGCAGCTCGCGAACAGAGGGTACGCAGTATTTT. It codes for CASSSRTEGTQYF.

The chain uses TRBV7-2 and TRBJ2-3; TRBD2 agrees at 9 bases. Germline V CDR1 and CDR2: SGHTA, FQGNSA. The CDR3 consists of 16 residues. After removal of 0 bases from V and 4 bases from J, the junction contained 5 bases not matched to a gene. Here the CDR3 reads CASSLASGRDADTQYF. The DNA of the CDR3 is TGTGCCAGCAGCTTAGCTAGCGGGAGAGATGCAGATACGCAGTATTTT.

The J gene is TRBJ2-1, the V gene TRBV12-5; 9 bases line up with TRBD2. V was clipped by 7 bases and J by 6 bases; unmatched bases: 7. The CDR3 is 14 residues long. Germline V lookup: CDR1 LGHNT, CDR2 FRNRAP. The chain's CDR3 is CASARSGGGNEQFF. In DNA, the CDR3 is TGTGCTAGTGCACGTAGCGGGGGAGGCAATGAGCAGTTCTTC.

The V gene is TRBV9, the J gene TRBJ1-1; D uncertain. This CDR3 region has 17 residues. The V gene lost 0 bases and the J gene lost 11 bases, with 26 bases spanning the gap. Germline CDR1 SGDLS, CDR2 YYNGEE. Here the CDR3 reads CASSVGLGGPARDRAFF. CDR3 DNA sequence: TGTGCCAGCAGCGTAGGTTTAGGCGGCCCTGCGAGAGACCGGGCTTTCTTT.

J is TRBJ2-5 and V is TRBV2, with 14 bases that match TRBD2. The CDR3 sequence is 16 residues long. The V gene's germline CDR1 is SNHLY and CDR2 FYNNEI. The CDR3 protein is CAVTLTSGGARETQYF. CDR3 nucleotides: TGTGCAGTAACCCTGACTAGCGGGGGGGCCCGCGAGACCCAGTACTTC.

The gene calls are TRBV7-6 and TRBJ2-7, with D tentatively TRBD1 (6 bases). The CDR3 contains 13 residues. Deletions cut 8 bases from V and 0 bases from J, with 11 bases between. CDR1 and CDR2 from the germline V gene are SGHVS and FNYEAQ. The CDR3, as DNA: TGTGCCAGCTCGGGACAATTCTCCTACGAGCAGTACTTC. Protein: CASSGQFSYEQYF. The variable domain in full, with the rest retrieved from reference TRBV7-6 and TRBJ2-7, is GAGVSQSPRYKVTKRGQDVALRCDPISGHVSLYWYRQALGQGPEFLTYFNYEAQQDKSGLPNDRFSAERPEGSISTLTIQRTEQRDSAMYRCASSGQFSYEQYFGPGTRLTVT.

CDR3 in amino acids: CASSSTGGVYEQYF. CDR3 DNA sequence: TGCGCCAGCAGCTCTACAGGGGGGGTCTACGAGCAGTACTTC. The chain has TRBV5-1 and TRBJ2-7; TRBD1 might be the D (8 bases). V was cut by 3 bases and J by 3 bases, with 13 bases left in between. The CDR3 covers 14 residues. Germline V gene sequence: CDR1 SGHRS, CDR2 YFSETQ.

The chain joins TRBV14 to TRBJ2-5; D gene uncertain. CDR3 length equals 11 residues. Germline CDR1 is SGHDN and CDR2 is FVKESK. Trimming took off 3 bases at V and 4 bases at J, with 3 bases between the two ends. The CDR3 sequence is CASSHRETQYF. The CDR3 nucleotides are TGTGCCAGCAGCCATAGAGAGACCCAGTACTTC.

The chain combines TRBV28 with TRBJ2-1; TRBD2 agrees at 11 bases. The CDR3 extends over 16 amino acids. Germline trimming cut 6 bases from V and 3 bases from J; bases unmatched to any gene: 7. In germline, CDR1 is MDHEN, CDR2 SYDVKM. The CDR3 here is CASSLLAGVVYNEQFF. The DNA of the CDR3 is TGTGCCAGCAGCCTACTAGCGGGAGTTGTCTACAATGAGCAGTTCTTC.

This clone was detected a few times. This chain links TRBV4-1 with TRBJ2-1, with 15 bases that match TRBD2. Germline CDR1 and CDR2: MGHRA and YSYEKL. The CDR3 consists of 17 residues. The trim removed 0 bases at V and 7 bases at J, leaving 4 bases unmatched. CDR3 in amino acids: CASSQDPGTSGGNEQFF. CDR3 coding DNA: TGCGCCAGCAGCCAAGATCCCGGGACTAGCGGGGGGAATGAGCAGTTCTTC.

The rearrangement joins TRBV9 to TRBJ2-5; 7 positions agree with TRBD2. Germline loops: CDR1 SGDLS, CDR2 YYNGEE. Unmatched junction bases numbered 6, after V lost 4 bases and J lost 3 bases. This CDR3 comprises 14 residues. The CDR3 sequence: CASSPRDYKETQYF. DNA of the CDR3: TGTGCCAGCAGCCCCCGGGACTACAAAGAGACCCAGTACTTC.

CDR3 sequence reads: CASSISSAGAGHEQYF. The CDR3 nucleotides read TGTGCCAGTAGTATCAGTAGTGCGGGAGCAGGGCACGAGCAGTACTTC. V and J are TRBV19 and TRBJ2-7; 7 nucleotides match TRBD2. V was clipped by 3 bases and J by 5 bases; unmatched bases: 13. The germline V gene has CDR1 LNHDA and CDR2 SQIVND (reference sequence). The CDR3 loop spans 16 amino acids.